This T cell receptor (beta chain) derives from a study of T-cell reconstitution after alpha-beta-depleted transplantation in children. Molecular barcoding with unique molecular identifiers was used for the TCRbeta library. TCRdb processed the PCR reads anew with MiXCR; each CDR3 protein has one entry. This table holds 250,000 to 400,000 distinct CDR3 sequences, approximately 20% found once. The germline V gene has CDR1 MGHDK and CDR2 SYGVNS. V was trimmed by 6 bases and J by 2 bases, leaving 13 bases between them. The length of the CDR3 is 14 residues. Overall study results and limits: A year had passed since transplant, and T-cell counts and diversity by then came mostly from newly produced T cells.

This clonotype was counted between two and nine times. Its antigen is as yet unknown. The chain carries TRBV25-1 and TRBJ2-5; no firm D call. The specimen comprised PBMCs, mostly from graft donor cells, sampled 180 days after TCRalphabeta/CD19-depleted stem cell transplant. This sequence originates from a male patient between 5 and 17 years old who had a stem cell transplant for acute lymphoblastic leukemia, so the T cells may come from the graft donor. The CDR3 DNA is TGTGCCAGCAGGGGCCGGATAATACAAGAGACCCAGTACTTC. As protein: CASRGRIIQETQYF.